What follows is one T cell receptor beta chain and its context. Its specificity is unknown. Time point in this sample: late sampling 161 to 241 days after vaccination in three convalescent patients. Noted treatment: 10-day PBMC culture with coronavirus spike peptide pools or control peptides (ViraFEST assay). On days 3 and 7, half the medium was swapped for fresh IL-2-containing medium. This sample is drawn from a study of vaccination and CD4 T cells after COVID-19. Study results and limitations: Spike mono-reactivity was shown by 304 of 307 vaccine-specific clones in convalescent patients. A comparatively limited set of convalescent patients was examined, with no early post-infection timepoints.

The Oncomine TCR Beta short-read assay was applied to DNA of cultured CD4+ T cells. From the PCR reads, TCRdb called clonotypes with MiXCR, one entry per CDR3 protein. The sample holds approximately 18,000 distinct CDR3 sequences; around 52% are singletons and the top ten take less than 20%. V gave up 7 bases and J gave up 1 base; unmatched junction bases: 8. The CDR3 has 14 residues. CDR1 and CDR2 from the germline V gene are DFQATT and SNEGSKA (reference sequence). The sequencing here drew on CD4+ T cells from blood, cultured in vitro, taken about 7 months after SARS-CoV-2 vaccination. The source of this sequence is a human donor who had recovered from COVID-19. This chain connects TRBV20-1 to TRBJ2-3; 7 bases agree with TRBD1. CDR3 nucleotides: TGCAGTGGAGAAGGACAGGAACGCACAGATACGCAGTATTTT. It yields the protein CSGEGQERTDTQYF.